This T cell receptor beta chain was observed in a study of blood T cell repertoires in COVID-19. Study as a whole: Italy, Spain and the United States were the sources of the convalescent and acute COVID-19 samples.

Source study methods: The assay estimated nucleated cells by amplifying reference gene primers. Assay: immunoSEQ multiplex PCR; the TCRdb copy retains only in-frame clones and omits some. That table is the source of V, J and clone size, and D and trimming were worked out from the DNA. This table holds roughly 100,000 clones, just over 85% found once. Germline V gene sequence: CDR1 SEHNR, CDR2 FQNEAQ (reference sequence). The CDR3 is 12 residues long. V was cut by 5 bases and J by 6 bases, with 11 bases left in between. This chain joins TRBV7-9 and TRBJ2-7; tentatively, D is TRBD2 (6 bases). This clonotype originated in a human donor in a cohort sampled during active COVID-19. Sequenced sample: peripheral blood. CDR3 nucleotides: TGTGCCAGCAGCCCTCCCGGGAGCGAGCAGTACTTC. This translates into CASSPPGSEQYF.